What follows is one T cell receptor (beta chain) and its context. Its antigen is not yet known. It has no much larger one-base neighbor in the sample; base qualities were not kept. This specimen belongs to a study of blood T cell repertoires in COVID-19 (TCRdb year 2020). At the level of the whole study: Samples from collaborators originated in the United States, Italy and Spain and spanned both the acute and convalescent phases of COVID-19. Sample metadata almost always included a de-identified subject ID, COVID-19 status, age in years and sex. Samples came from the ongoing ImmuneRACE study (first 160 participants) plus 1,254 subjects from 6 global collaborators. The repertoires were released in a freely available public database intended as a resource for research on the immune response to SARS-CoV-2. Deeply sampled blood TCRbeta repertoires from subjects exposed to, actively infected with, or recovered from COVID-19 were included in the dataset. The prospective study material was composed of cDNA or gDNA derived from T cells, B-cell-depleted T cells, or PBMCs. Where available, HLA class I and class II types were taken from metadata supplied by the sample provider and were not determined by assay-based typing.

The immunoSEQ Assay, a bias-controlled multiplex PCR, was used to amplify TCRbeta CDR3 regions from genomic DNA. Under the source paper's analysis protocol: Within the assay, amplification of reference gene primers was used to estimate how many nucleated cells each sample contained. Sequence reads were collapsed and filtered to measure the absolute abundance of every unique TCRbeta CDR3 rearrangement. For each sample, productive Simpson clonality was calculated by taking the square root of Simpson's diversity index across productive rearrangements. TCRdb obtained this table from immuneACCESS and retained in-frame rearrangements with V and J assigned. These tables miss some clones; where compared with another copy, unresolved V genes account for less than half of the shortfall, and the remainder is unexplained. The V and J calls and clone size are taken from that table; D and trimming were inferred from the DNA. This sample is represented by roughly 99,000 clones; about 89% of them were singletons. The top ten clones comprise 1% to 1.5% of the sample.

General findings and caveats noted by the study authors: Clinical and demographic metadata were provided uncurated, with the amount varying by source and participant.

CDR1 and CDR2, per the germline V gene, are LGHNA and YNFKEQ. Deletion took 4 bases off V and 5 bases off J, with a span of 18 bases between the germline ends. The CDR3 numbers 16 residues from cysteine through phenylalanine. The sequence is cut down to CDR3 DNA, 48 bases in frame from base 1. Whole blood was collected in K2EDTA tubes by collaborating institutions according to the institutions' own protocols. For TCRbeta analysis, collaborator samples were shipped as frozen whole blood, as isolated PBMCs, or as DNA extracted from either sample type. Specimen: peripheral blood. This TCR was recovered from a woman in her 30s with acute or convalescent COVID-19. The rearrangement joined TRBV4-2 to TRBJ1-5; a confident D gene designation cannot be given. The nucleotides are TGTGCCAGCAGCCCTCTCGGGCGGGGTGGCGATCAGCCCCAGCATTTT. It translates to CASSPLGRGGDQPQHF.